The 9 T cell receptor beta chains in this list originate from one sample, sequenced in a study of CD8 T cells in Susac syndrome. Random hexamers were used to reverse transcribe 0.5 to 1 ug of RNA. TCRdb used MiXCR to reprocess the immunoSEQ multiplex PCR reads, holding one entry per CDR3 protein. The sample consists of fewer than 350,000 distinct CDR3 sequences, 90% to 95% of them appearing once. Sequences were obtained from CD4+ T cells from PBMCs. These receptors all stem from a human donor with multiple sclerosis.

The DNA for the CDR3 is TGTGCCCACTCGCAGGGGGCTTTTGACACTGAAGCTTTCTTT. It encodes CAHSQGAFDTEAFF. This rearrangement joins TRBV7-9 to TRBJ1-1, with TRBD1 matching over 8 bases. With V trimmed by 11 bases and J by 3 bases, 11 bases remained unmatched. The CDR3 consists of 14 residues. In germline, CDR1 is SEHNR, CDR2 FQNEAQ (reference sequence).

The gene calls are TRBV12-3 or TRBV12-4 and TRBJ1-5; 7 nucleotides line up with TRBD1. The CDR3 consists of 16 residues. V lost 4 bases, J lost 3 bases, and 9 bases stayed unmatched. The CDR3 spells CASSSGTAQNNQPQHF. In DNA form, the CDR3 reads TGTGCCAGCAGTTCCGGGACAGCTCAGAACAATCAGCCCCAGCATTTT.

The rearrangement links TRBV30 to TRBJ1-5; 8 bases agree with TRBD1. The V gene's germline CDR1 is GTSNPN and CDR2 SVGIG (reference sequence). The CDR3 length is 14 residues. The V segment lost 3 bases and the J segment 7 bases; nucleotides outside the gene matches: 8. CDR3 nucleotide sequence: TGTGCCTGGAGCCGTGGACAGGGCGAGCAGCCCCAGCATTTT. It specifies CAWSRGQGEQPQHF.

The V call is TRBV7-9, the J call TRBJ1-1, with 9 bases fitting TRBD1. The junction had 6 bases not matched to a gene; V was cut back by 3 bases and J by 7 bases. This CDR3 has 14 residues. CDR1 SEHNR and CDR2 FQNEAQ come from the germline V gene (reference sequence). This CDR3 reads CASSFEQGADEAFF. CDR3 DNA: TGTGCCAGCAGCTTTGAACAGGGGGCCGATGAAGCTTTCTTT.

The chain links TRBV3-1 to TRBJ2-7; D not resolved. Germline lookup yields CDR1 LGHDT and CDR2 YNNKEL (reference sequence). V lost 2 bases to trimming and J lost 4 bases, with 15 bases between them. The CDR3 has 15 amino acids. CDR3 DNA: TGTGCCAGCAGCCAAATTCCCGTCAGCGCTTACGAGCAGTACTTC. Translated, it gives CASSQIPVSAYEQYF.

The chain links TRBV4-2 to TRBJ2-5; 11 positions agree with TRBD2. The V gene end was trimmed by 4 bases and the J gene end by 3 bases; junction bases not matched to a gene: 4. This CDR3 is built from 15 residues. CDR1 and CDR2 (germline): LGHNA, YNFKEQ. CDR3 DNA: TGTGCCAGCAGCCTTATGACTAGCGGGGAAGAGACCCAGTACTTC. Translated, it gives CASSLMTSGEETQYF.

The rearrangement joins TRBV7-2 to TRBJ1-1; no firm D call. The CDR3 has 12 amino acids. Germline assignment: CDR1 SGHTA and CDR2 FQGNSA. V was trimmed by 2 bases and J by 6 bases, leaving 7 bases between them. Written as DNA, the CDR3 is TGTGCCAGCAGCTTATGGGGTTCTGAAGCTTTCTTT. It is translated as CASSLWGSEAFF.

This clonotype was seen just once. V and J are TRBV6-2 or TRBV6-3 and TRBJ1-5, with D tentatively TRBD1 (6 bases). Germline V CDR1 and CDR2: MNHEY, SVGEGT. V was shortened by 5 bases and J by 4 bases, with 9 bases between the two germline ends. The length of the CDR3 is 13 residues. In DNA, the CDR3 is TGTGCCAGCAGTGGGGGGCCAAATCAGCCCCAGCATTTT. It is translated as CASSGGPNQPQHF.

V is TRBV20-1 and J is TRBJ1-4, with a tentative D call TRBD1 (6 bases). Trimming left V 5 bases short and J 8 bases short, with 12 bases between. The CDR3 extends over 12 amino acids. Germline V gives CDR1 DFQATT, CDR2 SNEGSKA (reference sequence). The CDR3 loop is CSAAGQREKLFF. Here the CDR3 DNA reads TGCAGTGCTGCTGGACAGCGGGAAAAACTGTTTTTT.